A selection of T cell receptor beta chains follows, all from one sample in a study of chemoradiotherapy in HPV16-positive cancers. Method: immunoSEQ multiplex PCR; TCRdb's copy keeps in-frame clones and lacks some. The top ten hold approximately 8% of the sample, which has approximately 6,400 clones, around 79% seen once. The sequencing here drew on tumor tissue, taken from a patient who underwent chemoradiotherapy. Receptors originate from a human donor with HPV-associated anogenital cancer. Each CDR3 is given with its conserved first and last residue. The order of the fields is CDR3 DNA, CDR3 protein, D gene, clone size, J gene, V gene. D genes are given only for firm matches. Expanded clones get a size class; other rows say once, few or many, or leave the size out.

TGTGCCACCAGCAGTTGGGGGAATACTAATGAAAAACTGTTTTTT	CATSSWGNTNEKLFF	.	.	TRBJ1-4	TRBV15
TGCGCCAGCAGCGCTACCACAGATACGCAGTATTTT	CASSATTDTQYF	.	.	TRBJ2-3	TRBV5-1
TGTGCCAGCAGCCGCCTCTACGGGACAGGTTCCTATGGCTACACCTTC	CASSRLYGTGSYGYTF	TRBD1	.	TRBJ1-2	TRBV7-9
TGCGCCAGCAGCTTGGACAGGGAGGATTCACCCCTCCACTTT	CASSLDREDSPLHF	.	.	TRBJ1-6	TRBV5-1
TGCGCCAGCAGCCAAGCAGGGTTTAGCTCTGGGGCCAACGTCCTGACTTTC	CASSQAGFSSGANVLTF	.	.	TRBJ2-6	TRBV4-3
TGTGCCAGCAGCTCGAGACAGTCCGACCTGGAAAAACTGTTTTTT	CASSSRQSDLEKLFF	.	few	TRBJ1-4	TRBV7-2
TGTGCCAGCACTCAAGGGGGAAGCGGCACCGGGGAGCTGTTTTTT	CASTQGGSGTGELFF	.	.	TRBJ2-2	TRBV27
TGTGCCAGCAGCTTAGGGGGACAGTACAATCAGCCCCAGCATTTT	CASSLGGQYNQPQHF	TRBD1	.	TRBJ1-5	TRBV7-2
TGTGCCTGGAGGGGGGACGGTTCCTACGAGCAGTACTTC	CAWRGDGSYEQYF	.	.	TRBJ2-7	TRBV30
TGTGCCAGTAGTATTCTCTTAGCGGGGGCCCGGAATACGCAGTATTTT	CASSILLAGARNTQYF	TRBD2	.	TRBJ2-3	TRBV19
TGTGCCAGCAGCACCGACAGGGGGGGACACTACGAGCAGTACTTC	CASSTDRGGHYEQYF	TRBD1	.	TRBJ2-7	TRBV5-6
TGTGCCAGCAGCCCTCAGTCAGATACGCAGTATTTT	CASSPQSDTQYF	.	.	TRBJ2-3	TRBV5-8
TGCGCCAGCAGTCAGCACCGGGACAGGAAGACCCATGAGCAGTTCTTC	CASSQHRDRKTHEQFF	TRBD1	once	TRBJ2-1	TRBV23-1
TGTGCCTGGAAATACCGGGACAGCTACGAGCAGTACTTC	CAWKYRDSYEQYF	TRBD1	.	TRBJ2-7	TRBV30
TGTGCCAGCAACAGGAGACAGTTCGAAGCTTTCTTT	CASNRRQFEAFF	.	.	TRBJ1-1	TRBV2
TGCGCCAGCAGCCAAGTAACAAGGGAGCGGGGTGAGCAGTTCTTC	CASSQVTRERGEQFF	TRBD2	.	TRBJ2-1	TRBV4-1
TGTGCCAGCAGTGATGAACACAACTATGGCTACACCTTC	CASSDEHNYGYTF	.	.	TRBJ1-2	TRBV2
TGTGCCAGCACACAACCAAATCAGCCCCAGCATTTT	CASTQPNQPQHF	.	.	TRBJ1-5	TRBV2
TGTGCCAGTAGTCCAGAGACGGGGGCGGTAGATGGCTACACCTTC	CASSPETGAVDGYTF	.	.	TRBJ1-2	TRBV19
TGCAGTGCTAGTTGGGGCACTGAAGCTTTCTTT	CSASWGTEAFF	.	.	TRBJ1-1	TRBV20-1
TGTGCCTGGGATAGCGGGGGGTCTCGTAGGGCCTACAATGAGCAGTTCTTC	CAWDSGGSRRAYNEQFF	TRBD2	.	TRBJ2-1	TRBV30
TGTGCCTGGGACAGGGACGATCAGCCCCAGCATTTT	CAWDRDDQPQHF	TRBD1	.	TRBJ1-5	TRBV30
TGTGCCAGCAGCTGGGGGACAACCACGGAATATTCACCCCTCCACTTT	CASSWGTTTEYSPLHF	.	.	TRBJ1-6	TRBV5-6
TGTGCCAGCAGGAGGGGAGGGGTCCAGGAAAAACTGTTTTTT	CASRRGGVQEKLFF	.	.	TRBJ1-4	TRBV2
TGTGCCAGCAGCCCGCTGATGGGACAGGGGGCGCCTACCTTC	CASSPLMGQGAPTF	TRBD1	.	TRBJ1-2	TRBV5-6
TGTGCCAGCAGGGTCCTAGGGGGTCTCGAGCAGTTCTTC	CASRVLGGLEQFF	.	once	TRBJ2-1	TRBV2
TGTGCCAGCATCGAAGGGTCGGTGGGTGAAAAACTGTTTTTT	CASIEGSVGEKLFF	.	.	TRBJ1-4	TRBV2
TGTGCCAGCAGCTTAGAACGGTTCAGGACAGAAGTCGAGAACTATGGCTACACCTTC	CASSLERFRTEVENYGYTF	.	.	TRBJ1-2	TRBV7-8
TGTGCCAGCCTCCGTAGGACAGAGTACACAGATACGCAGTATTTT	CASLRRTEYTDTQYF	.	once	TRBJ2-3	TRBV28
TGCGCCAGCAGCCTAGGTAGCGGGGTTGCAGAGACCCAGTACTTC	CASSLGSGVAETQYF	TRBD2	.	TRBJ2-5	TRBV5-1
TGTGCCAGTATGGGACGGAATAGCAATCAGCCCCAGCATTTT	CASMGRNSNQPQHF	.	.	TRBJ1-5	TRBV19
TGTGCCAGCAGCTTAGGGCCATCACCTTTCACAGATACGCAGTATTTT	CASSLGPSPFTDTQYF	.	few	TRBJ2-3	TRBV7-6
TGTGCCAGCAGTGAACGGGGGAGCTCCTACAATGAGCAGTTCTTC	CASSERGSSYNEQFF	.	.	TRBJ2-1	TRBV2
TGTGCCAGCAGTCAGACAGCCTCCTACGAGCAGTACTTC	CASSQTASYEQYF	.	.	TRBJ2-7	TRBV6-1
TGTGCCAGCAGTTATAAGCCTATCTACGAGCAGTACTTC	CASSYKPIYEQYF	.	.	TRBJ2-7	TRBV6-1
TGTGCCAGCACCGCTGGACAGGTTAGCAATCAGCCCCAGCATTTT	CASTAGQVSNQPQHF	TRBD1	.	TRBJ1-5	TRBV6-1
TGTGCCAGCAGCAGAAGCGGGGGGGCCAACACAGATACGCAGTATTTT	CASSRSGGANTDTQYF	TRBD2	.	TRBJ2-3	TRBV9
TGTGCCAGCATTCCCCGTACAGGGTATTCGGGTGGCTACACCTTC	CASIPRTGYSGGYTF	.	.	TRBJ1-2	TRBV28
TGTGCCAGCGCCCGGGACCATAATGAAAAACTGTTTTTT	CASARDHNEKLFF	.	.	TRBJ1-4	TRBV2
TGTGCCACCAGCAGTGGGGTCGGGGAGACCCAGTACTTC	CATSSGVGETQYF	.	.	TRBJ2-5	TRBV15
TGTGCTAGTGGTCAACAGATGTCCTACAATGAGCAGTTCTTC	CASGQQMSYNEQFF	.	once	TRBJ2-1	TRBV12-5
TGTGCCAGCAGCTTGGTTCTGGGGGGGAGCACTGAAGCTTTCTTT	CASSLVLGGSTEAFF	.	.	TRBJ1-1	TRBV5-5
TGCAGCGTTGCTCGGGGCACTGAAGCTTTCTTT	CSVARGTEAFF	.	.	TRBJ1-1	TRBV29-1
TGTGCCAGCAGGCCCGACAGGAGGGACACCGGGGAGCTGTTTTTT	CASRPDRRDTGELFF	.	.	TRBJ2-2	TRBV6-5
TGTGCCAGCAGCTTCAGTAATTCACCCCTCCACTTT	CASSFSNSPLHF	.	.	TRBJ1-6	TRBV7-2
TGTGCCAGCAGGGAGGGACGGGACACAGATACGCAGTATTTT	CASREGRDTDTQYF	.	.	TRBJ2-3	TRBV2
TGTGCCAGCAGCTTAGATCCAGGGCTTAATTCACCCCTCCACTTT	CASSLDPGLNSPLHF	.	.	TRBJ1-6	TRBV7-8
TGTGCCAGCCGCGTCGGAGGCGGGGGGCCCCTCGAGCAGTACTTC	CASRVGGGGPLEQYF	TRBD2	.	TRBJ2-7	TRBV5-4
TGTGCCAGTAGTATAGGGCAGGGGAGCGCTGAAGCTTTCTTT	CASSIGQGSAEAFF	.	.	TRBJ1-1	TRBV19
TGTGCCAGCAGCTTTTTTCTTACTTGGACGGGGAACACTGAAGCTTTCTTT	CASSFFLTWTGNTEAFF	.	.	TRBJ1-1	TRBV5-5
TGTGCCAGCAGCGTAAAGGGGGCTGGAAACACCATATATTTT	CASSVKGAGNTIYF	.	.	TRBJ1-3	TRBV9
TGTGCCAGCAATACCTTGGGGGGGCGAGAGACCCAGTACTTC	CASNTLGGRETQYF	.	.	TRBJ2-5	TRBV9
TGTGCCAGCAGCTTATGGGGTAATTCACCCCTCCACTTT	CASSLWGNSPLHF	.	.	TRBJ1-6	TRBV11-1